The sample holds one count of the clone carrying this TCR beta chain. V was cut by 8 bases and J by 1 base, with 13 bases left in between. The CDR3 is made up of 14 amino acids. The germline CDR1 and CDR2 sequences are MNHEY and SVGAGI. This specimen belongs to a study of blood T cell repertoires in COVID-19. Sequencing was performed with immunoSEQ multiplex PCR; in TCRdb, only in-frame clones are kept and a portion is missing. Found here are 100,000 to 110,000 clones, 70% to 90% of them singletons; the top ten hold around 15%. The chain recombines TRBV6-5 with TRBJ2-3, with D perhaps matching TRBD1 (6 bases). Specimen: peripheral blood. The TCR comes from a man in his fifties with active or convalescent COVID-19. The CDR3 DNA is TGTGCCAGCGAACCTCGGACAGGCACAGATACGCAGTATTTT. The encoded protein is CASEPRTGTDTQYF.